The 5 T cell receptor beta chains in this list originate from one sample, sequenced in a study of blood T cell repertoires in COVID-19. The assay was immunoSEQ multiplex PCR, and TCRdb's table has in-frame clones only and misses some. The repertoire includes roughly 160,000 clones, roughly 85% of them detected once, and 0.8% to 1.2% sits in the top ten. Material for sequencing was peripheral blood. All receptors come from a man aged 40-55 years with acute or convalescent COVID-19.

J is TRBJ1-1 and V is TRBV5-1; weak D call: TRBD1 (6 bases). The CDR3 contains 14 residues. Germline V gene sequence: CDR1 SGHRS, CDR2 YFSETQ. The V and J ends lost 3 bases and 5 bases respectively, with 14 bases between them. The CDR3 sequence: CASSYDPGVTEAFF. The CDR3 DNA reads as TGCGCCAGCAGCTACGATCCAGGGGTTACTGAAGCTTTCTTT.

The rearrangement links TRBV24-1 to TRBJ1-1; 9 nucleotides match TRBD1. V shed 7 bases, J shed 2 bases, and the junction held 4 bases outside the gene matches. Per germline, CDR1 KGHDR and CDR2 SFDVKD. There are 14 residues in the CDR3. CDR3 sequence reads: CATRGTGQNTEAFF. In DNA form, the CDR3 reads TGTGCCACCAGGGGGACAGGGCAAAACACTGAAGCTTTCTTT.

The rearrangement joins TRBV30 to TRBJ2-7; D is perhaps TRBD2 (6 bases). CDR1 is GTSNPN, CDR2 SVGIG, per germline (reference sequence). This CDR3 is built from 13 residues. V dropped 3 bases and J dropped 2 bases, with 11 bases sitting between them. In nucleotides, the CDR3 is TGTGCCTGGAGGTTGACGGGAGCCTACGAGCAGTACTTC. Its protein product is CAWRLTGAYEQYF. Full variable domain (outside the CDR3, taken from reference TRBV30 and TRBJ2-7): SQTIHQWPATLVQPVGSPLSLECTVEGTSNPNLYWYRQAAGRGLQLLFYSVGIGQISSEVPQNLSASRPQDRQFILSSKKLLLSDSGFYLCAWRLTGAYEQYFGPGTRLTVT.

This clone was found once. The gene calls are TRBV7-3 and TRBJ1-1, with TRBD1 matching over 11 bases. Germline V lookup: CDR1 SGHTA, CDR2 FQGTGA. The CDR3 is 14 amino acids. The trim removed 5 bases at V and 4 bases at J, leaving 3 bases unmatched. This CDR3 is CASSRGTGGTEAFF. Here the CDR3 DNA reads TGTGCCAGCAGCCGGGGGACAGGGGGCACTGAAGCTTTCTTT. Based on the CDR3 plus reference TRBV7-3 and TRBJ1-1, the full variable domain is GAGVSQTPSNKVTEKGKYVELRCDPISGHTALYWYRQSLGQGPEFLIYFQGTGAADDSGLPNDRFFAVRPEGSVSTLKIQRTERGDSAVYLCASSRGTGGTEAFFGQGTRLTVV.

V and J are TRBV5-4 and TRBJ2-1, with TRBD1 identical over 8 bases. The V and J ends lost 3 bases and 4 bases, in that order; junction bases with no gene match: 6. The CDR3 is made up of 15 amino acids. Germline V gene sequence: CDR1 SGHNT, CDR2 YYREEE (reference sequence). For the CDR3, the DNA is TGTGCCAGCAGCTCGGACAGGGCGACTTACAATGAGCAGTTCTTC. The encoded protein is CASSSDRATYNEQFF.